There are many counts of the clone carrying this T cell receptor (beta chain). As yet, its antigen is unknown. These data are taken from a study of early T cells in non-severe SARS-CoV-2 infection. Study details: Bulk RNA taken from unsorted whole blood was sequenced, leaving chains unpaired. Study observations and caveats: Private and CD4 specificities were missed by VDJdb matching, which favored anti-spike CD8 responses.

Separate cDNA molecules each had unique molecular identifiers attached to them. TCRdb redid the calling of the 5' RACE reads with MiXCR, one entry per CDR3 protein. The sample consists of about 48,000 distinct CDR3 sequences, 8.5% to 10% of them appearing once. Germline CDR1 SQVTM, CDR2 ANQGSEA. CDR3 length: 13 residues. V trimming: 5 bases; J trimming: 5 bases; junction bases outside the gene matches: 6. The sequenced sample was whole blood. The chain carries TRBV29-1 and TRBJ1-1; 9 positions match TRBD1. This TCR was recovered from an adult who was a healthcare worker with PCR-confirmed SARS-CoV-2 infection or an uninfected control (not recorded which). DNA of the CDR3: TGCAGCGTTCGCGGACAGGGGATAACTGAAGCTTTCTTT. It is translated as CSVRGQGITEAFF.